This T cell receptor (beta chain) was sequenced for a study of cytomegalovirus exposure and HLA in healthy donors. This clone was seen a handful of times. The junction differs from germline at one of its ends, possibly a read error. 60 Vbeta and 13 Jbeta primers were used in PCR. TCRdb's table, derived via immunoSEQ multiplex PCR, lists solely in-frame clones and lacks some. The sample lists 150,000 to 200,000 clones, roughly 73% occurring once. The CDR3 length is 17 residues. The germline V gene encodes CDR1 SEHNR and CDR2 FQNEAQ (reference sequence). Sequenced sample: PBMCs. V is TRBV7-9 and J is TRBJ2-3; the D gene is possibly TRBD2 (6 bases). The source is a man aged 18 to 29 in good health and CMV-seropositive. In DNA, the CDR3 is TGTTCCAGCAGCCAACAAACAGAGAGACTAGGCACAGATACGCAGTATTTT. Translation: CSSSQQTERLGTDTQYF.